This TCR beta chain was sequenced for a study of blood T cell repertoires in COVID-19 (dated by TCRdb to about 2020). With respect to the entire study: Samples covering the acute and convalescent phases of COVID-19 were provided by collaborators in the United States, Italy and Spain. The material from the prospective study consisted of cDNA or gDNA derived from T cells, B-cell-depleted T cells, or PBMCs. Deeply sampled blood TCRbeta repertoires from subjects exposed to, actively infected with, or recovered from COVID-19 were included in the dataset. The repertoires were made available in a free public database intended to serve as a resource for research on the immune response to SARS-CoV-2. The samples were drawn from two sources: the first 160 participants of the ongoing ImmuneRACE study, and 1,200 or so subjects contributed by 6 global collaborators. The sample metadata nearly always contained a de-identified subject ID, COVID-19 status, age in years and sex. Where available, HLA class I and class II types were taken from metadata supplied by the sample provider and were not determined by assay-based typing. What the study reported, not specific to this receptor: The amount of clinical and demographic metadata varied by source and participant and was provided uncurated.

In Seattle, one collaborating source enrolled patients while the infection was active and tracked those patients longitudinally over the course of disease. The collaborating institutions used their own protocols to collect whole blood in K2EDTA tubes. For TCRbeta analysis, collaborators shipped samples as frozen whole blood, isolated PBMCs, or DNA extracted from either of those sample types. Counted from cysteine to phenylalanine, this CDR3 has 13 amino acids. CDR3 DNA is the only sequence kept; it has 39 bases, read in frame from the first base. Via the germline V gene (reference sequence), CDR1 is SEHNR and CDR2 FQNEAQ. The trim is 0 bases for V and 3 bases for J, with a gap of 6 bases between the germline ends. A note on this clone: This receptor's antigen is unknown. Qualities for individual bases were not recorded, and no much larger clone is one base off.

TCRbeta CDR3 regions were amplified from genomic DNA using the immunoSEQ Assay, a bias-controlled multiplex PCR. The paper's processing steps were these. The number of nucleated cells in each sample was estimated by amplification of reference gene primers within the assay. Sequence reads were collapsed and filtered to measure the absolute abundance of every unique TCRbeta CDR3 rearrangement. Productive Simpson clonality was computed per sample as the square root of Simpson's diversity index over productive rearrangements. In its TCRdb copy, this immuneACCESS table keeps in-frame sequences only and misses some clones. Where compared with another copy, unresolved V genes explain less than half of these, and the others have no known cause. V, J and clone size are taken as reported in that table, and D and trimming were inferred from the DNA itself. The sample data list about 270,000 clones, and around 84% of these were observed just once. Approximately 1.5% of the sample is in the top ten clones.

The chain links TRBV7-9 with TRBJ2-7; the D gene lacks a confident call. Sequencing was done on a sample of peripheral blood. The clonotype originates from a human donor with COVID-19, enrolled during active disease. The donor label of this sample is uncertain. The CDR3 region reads CASSLAQRYEQYF. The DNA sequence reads TGTGCCAGCAGCTTAGCGCAGCGCTACGAGCAGTACTTC. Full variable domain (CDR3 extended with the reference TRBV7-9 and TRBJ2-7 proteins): DTGVSQNPRHKITKRGQNVTFRCDPISEHNRLYWYRQTLGQGPEFLTYFQNEAQLEKSRLLSDRFSAERPKGSFSTLEIQRTEQGDSAMYLCASSLAQRYEQYFGPGTRLTVT.